This T cell receptor (beta chain) was identified during a study of OX40 agonist ivuxolimab in advanced cancers. About the study: The patients received ivuxolimab by intravenous route every 2 weeks at 0.01 to 10 mg/kg. Prior anti-PD-1, anti-PD-L1 or anti-CTLA-4 therapy was allowed; 40% had some.

The table came from immunoSEQ multiplex PCR; TCRdb's copy has only in-frame clones and leaves some out. The data contain 65,000 to 95,000 clones, 80% to 95% of them singletons. As to this clone: Its specificity is unknown.

Study-level results: Which antigen the expanded peripheral T cells recognized is unknown.

This TCR derives from an adult with an advanced solid tumor such as melanoma, head and neck, liver or kidney cancer. The sequencing here drew on CD4+ or CD8+ T cells sorted from blood, taken in a trial of the OX40 agonist ivuxolimab.

The CDR3 coding sequence is TGTGCCAGCAGCTTATCAGGGGGCGCGGCCAATGAGCAGTTCTTC. This translates into CASSLSGGAANEQFF. The rearrangement joins TRBV11-3 to TRBJ2-1; 8 nucleotides line up with TRBD1. This CDR3 is built from 15 residues. The ends lost 2 bases at V and 6 bases at J; junction bases unmatched: 6. Germline values: CDR1 SGHNT, CDR2 YENEEA.